A single sample is the source of the 16 T cell receptor beta chains below, sequenced in a study of blood T cell repertoires in COVID-19. Profiled with immunoSEQ multiplex PCR; TCRdb holds only in-frame clones, not every one. The data show about 73,000 clones, around 80% seen once. Sequenced: peripheral blood. All receptors come from an elderly man with active or convalescent COVID-19.

This rearrangement joins TRBV28 to TRBJ1-2, with D hard to call. Trimming cost V 1 base and J 4 bases, with 7 bases left between them. The CDR3 totals 13 residues. Germline lookup yields CDR1 MDHEN and CDR2 SYDVKM. CDR3 protein: CASSLSRAYGYTF. The DNA for the CDR3 is TGTGCCAGCAGTTTATCGCGGGCCTATGGCTACACCTTC.

V usage is TRBV5-1 and J usage is TRBJ1-4; D possibly corresponds to TRBD1 (6 bases). The CDR3 contains 14 residues. Deletions cut 5 bases from V and 7 bases from J, with 15 bases between. The germline V gene has CDR1 SGHRS and CDR2 YFSETQ. This chain's CDR3 is CASSNGAGAEKLFF. Written as DNA, the CDR3 is TGCGCCAGCAGTAATGGGGCAGGGGCTGAAAAACTGTTTTTT.

V and J are TRBV21-1 and TRBJ1-1; TRBD1 is the table's D call, not checked against the DNA. TRBV21-1 corresponds to a pseudogene. This CDR3 has 14 residues. The CDR3 reads CASSPRTGTDEAFF. The CDR3 DNA follows: TGTGCCAGCAGCCCTCGTACCGGGACAGATGAAGCTTTCTTT.

The J gene is TRBJ1-6, the V gene TRBV7-2, with TRBD1 matching 8 bases. The V segment lost 2 bases and the J segment 10 bases; nucleotides outside the gene matches: 13. In germline, CDR1 is SGHTA, CDR2 FQGNSA. This CDR3 comprises 17 residues. CDR3 in DNA: TGTGCCAGCAGCTTAAGGGGAGCAGGACAGGGAAAATCACCCCTCCACTTT. It encodes CASSLRGAGQGKSPLHF. The whole variable domain, remainder taken from reference TRBV7-2 and TRBJ1-6, is GAGVSQSPSNKVTEKGKDVELRCDPISGHTALYWYRQSLGQGLEFLIYFQGNSAPDKSGLPSDRFSAERTGGSVSTLTIQRTQQEDSAVYLCASSLRGAGQGKSPLHFGNGTRLTVT.

This chain uses TRBV4-1 with TRBJ2-6; D possibly corresponds to TRBD1 (5 bases). This CDR3 is built from 17 residues. The germline V gene encodes CDR1 MGHRA and CDR2 YSYEKL. The germline V and J ends were trimmed by 2 bases and 3 bases, with 14 bases remaining between them. The CDR3 nucleotides are TGCGCCAGCAGCCAATACGCAGGGTGGAATGGGGCCAACGTCCTGACTTTC. This gives the protein CASSQYAGWNGANVLTF.

The chain joins TRBV6-2 or TRBV6-3 to TRBJ1-6; D is uncertain. V lost 2 bases and J lost 8, with 7 bases in between. CDR3 size: 13 residues. Germline V gene lookup returns CDR1 MNHEY and CDR2 SVGEGT. The CDR3, as DNA: TGTGCCAGCAGTTACCGGGAGGATTCACCCCTCCACTTT. Translation: CASSYREDSPLHF.

V usage is TRBV6-1 and J usage is TRBJ1-6; TRBD1 matches 10 bases. J was trimmed by 7 bases and V by 0 bases; bases with no gene match: 3. CDR3 length equals 16 residues. CDR1 and CDR2 (germline): MNHNS, SASEGT. The CDR3 protein is CASSEAGTGVNSPLHF. The CDR3 DNA is TGTGCCAGCAGTGAAGCCGGGACAGGGGTGAATTCACCCCTCCACTTT.

The chain recombines TRBV11-2 with TRBJ2-1; 8 nucleotides match TRBD1. This CDR3 is built from 15 residues. CDR1 SGHAT and CDR2 FQNNGV come from the germline V gene. V trimming: 5 bases; J trimming: 3 bases; junction bases outside the gene matches: 6. The CDR3 region has the DNA TGTGCCAGCAGCGTTCGACAGGGGTTCTACAATGAGCAGTTCTTC. Its translation: CASSVRQGFYNEQFF.

The chain uses TRBV5-6 and TRBJ2-2, with 9 bases matching TRBD2. There are 15 residues in the CDR3. V shed 0 bases, J shed 5 bases, and the junction held 2 bases outside the gene matches. Looked up from germline, CDR1 is SGHDT and CDR2 is YYEEEE. CDR3 sequence reads: CASSLGLAETGELFF. As DNA, the CDR3 is TGTGCCAGCAGCTTGGGACTAGCGGAAACCGGGGAGCTGTTTTTT.

This clone was recorded a few times. The chain joins TRBV7-9 to TRBJ1-1; D unresolved. The CDR3 loop spans 13 amino acids. Germline V lookup: CDR1 SEHNR, CDR2 FQNEAQ (reference sequence). Trimming took off 3 bases at V and 1 base at J, with 6 bases between the two ends. CDR3 in amino acids: CASSFLANTEAFF. As DNA, the CDR3 is TGTGCCAGCAGCTTTTTGGCGAACACTGAAGCTTTCTTT.

The DNA of the CDR3 is TGTGCCAGCAGCCCTTCCGGGCCGGGGTCTCGAAACACCATATATTTT. Translated, it gives CASSPSGPGSRNTIYF. The V gene is TRBV9, the J gene TRBJ1-3; unclear D gene. Trimming took off 4 bases at V and 5 bases at J, with 19 bases between the two ends. The CDR3 is 16 amino acids. Germline-derived CDR1 and CDR2 are SGDLS and YYNGEE.

The chain has TRBV10-1 and TRBJ1-2; TRBD1 matches 10 bases. With 4 bases clipped from V and 4 bases from J, the junction kept 3 bases outside the gene matches. The CDR3 spans 14 residues. CDR1 is WNHNN and CDR2 is SYGVQD in the germline V gene (reference sequence). The CDR3 sequence: CASSAGTGAYGYTF. The CDR3, as DNA: TGCGCCAGCAGTGCCGGGACAGGGGCCTATGGCTACACCTTC.

The chain links TRBV6-5 to TRBJ1-5; 8 bases fit TRBD1. Germline V gene data show CDR1 as MNHEY and CDR2 as SVGAGI. The CDR3 spans 14 residues. The V and J ends lost 7 bases and 5 bases, in that order; junction bases with no gene match: 7. The CDR3 sequence: CASMAGQVYQPQHF. In DNA, the CDR3 is TGTGCCAGCATGGCGGGACAGGTCTATCAGCCCCAGCATTTT.

The gene calls are TRBV5-4 and TRBJ1-2; no clear D gene. This CDR3 is built from 14 residues. Germline lookup yields CDR1 SGHNT and CDR2 YYREEE (reference sequence). Trimming pared 2 bases from V and 8 bases from J, leaving 16 bases between. This CDR3 reads CASSFLDERKGYTF. The DNA of the CDR3 is TGTGCCAGCAGCTTTTTGGATGAGAGGAAAGGCTACACCTTC.

V usage is TRBV30 and J usage is TRBJ1-2, with 7 bases lining up with TRBD1. The CDR3 totals 14 residues. J gave up 2 bases and V 5 bases, and 8 bases lay outside the gene matches. Looked up from germline, CDR1 is GTSNPN and CDR2 is SVGIG (reference sequence). In nucleotides, the CDR3 is TGTGCCTGGGGGAAACAGGGGTCGAACTATGGCTACACCTTC. It yields the protein CAWGKQGSNYGYTF.

The gene calls are TRBV6-2 or TRBV6-3 and TRBJ2-1; no reliable D call. Germline CDR1 and CDR2: MNHEY and SVGEGT. Trimming cost V 5 bases and J 10 bases, with 12 bases left between them. This CDR3 has 12 residues. The CDR3 reads CASSTTPEEQFF. For the CDR3, the DNA is TGTGCCAGCAGTACCACCCCCGAGGAGCAGTTCTTC.